This TCR beta chain was sequenced during a study of T-cell memory formation after mild COVID-19. General study results and limits: Researchers report contracting CD4+ clones mostly in CM and EM, with CD8+ clones in EMRA. Unconfirmed was the SARS-CoV-2 specificity of second-wave clones that peaked on day 37. Several responding clones turned up in pre-infection memory, indicating that cross-reactive memory may have taken part.

Each CDR3 protein gets one entry after TCRdb re-called the 5' RACE reads with MiXCR. The table records more than 150,000 distinct CDR3 sequences, approximately 17% of them present only once. This clonotype was observed many times. Its antigen is still unknown. The germline V and J ends were trimmed by 4 bases and 3 bases, with 12 bases remaining between them. This CDR3 is 15 amino acids long. From germline, CDR1 is LGHDT and CDR2 YNNKEL (reference sequence). This chain links TRBV3-1 with TRBJ1-4; D is perhaps TRBD1 (5 bases). The source of this sequence is a man aged 18 to 29 who had mild COVID-19 (a few samples of this study predate the infection). Cell type and time point are not known. Material: PBMCs or a T cell subset sorted from them (not recorded which). CDR3 DNA: TGTGCCAGCAGCCTCTCCGGGGGACCTAATGAAAAACTGTTTTTT. It specifies CASSLSGGPNEKLFF. The full variable domain, in which reference TRBV3-1 and TRBJ1-4 provide the parts outside the CDR3, is DTAVSQTPKYLVTQMGNDKSIKCEQNLGHDTMYWYKQDSKKFLKIMFSYNNKELIINETVPNRFSPKSPDKAHLNLHINSLELGDSAVYFCASSLSGGPNEKLFFGSGTQLSVL.